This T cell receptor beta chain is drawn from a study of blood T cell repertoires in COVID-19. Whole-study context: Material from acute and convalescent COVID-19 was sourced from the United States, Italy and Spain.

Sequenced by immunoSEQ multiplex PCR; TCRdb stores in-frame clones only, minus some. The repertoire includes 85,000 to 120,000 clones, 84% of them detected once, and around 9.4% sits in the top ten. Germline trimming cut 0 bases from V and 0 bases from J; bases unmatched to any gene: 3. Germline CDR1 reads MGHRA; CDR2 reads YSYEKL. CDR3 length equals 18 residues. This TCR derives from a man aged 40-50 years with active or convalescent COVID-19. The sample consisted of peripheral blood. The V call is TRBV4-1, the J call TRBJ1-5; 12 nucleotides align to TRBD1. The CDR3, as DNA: TGCGCCAGCAGCCAAGATGGGACAGGGGGCATTAGCAATCAGCCCCAGCATTTT. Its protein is CASSQDGTGGISNQPQHF.